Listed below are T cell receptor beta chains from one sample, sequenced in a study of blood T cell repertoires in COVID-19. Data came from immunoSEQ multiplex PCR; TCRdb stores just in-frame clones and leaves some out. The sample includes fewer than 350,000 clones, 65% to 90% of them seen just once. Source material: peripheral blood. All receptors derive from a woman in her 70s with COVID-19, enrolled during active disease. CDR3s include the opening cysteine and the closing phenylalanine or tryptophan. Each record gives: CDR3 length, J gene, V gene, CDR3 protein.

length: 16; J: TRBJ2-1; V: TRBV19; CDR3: CASSRPTGSGHNEQFF
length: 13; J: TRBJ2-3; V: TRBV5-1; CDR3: CASSVQGTDTQYF
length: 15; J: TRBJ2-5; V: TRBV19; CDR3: CASSLRQAEGETQYF
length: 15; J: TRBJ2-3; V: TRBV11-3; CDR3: CASSFGTGDMDTQYF
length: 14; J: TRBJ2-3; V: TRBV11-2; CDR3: CASSSDRGADTQYF
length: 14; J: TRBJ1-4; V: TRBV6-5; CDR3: CASGTGQGNEKLFF
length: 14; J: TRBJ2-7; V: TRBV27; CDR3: CASKTTGLTYEQYF
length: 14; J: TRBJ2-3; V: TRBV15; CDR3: CATSRTGGTDTQYF
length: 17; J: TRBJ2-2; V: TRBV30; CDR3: CAWTFKGIQGYTGELFF
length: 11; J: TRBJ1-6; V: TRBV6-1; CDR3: CASSEGVPFHF
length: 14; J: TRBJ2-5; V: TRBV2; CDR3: CASMSDRGRETQYF
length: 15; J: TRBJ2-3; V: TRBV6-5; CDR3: CASRTEEWGTDTQYF
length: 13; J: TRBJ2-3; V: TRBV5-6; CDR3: CASAGQGMDTQYF
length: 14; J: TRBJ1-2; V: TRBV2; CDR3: CASRETGFFSGYTF
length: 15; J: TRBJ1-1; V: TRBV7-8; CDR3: CASSFTGEGNTEAFF
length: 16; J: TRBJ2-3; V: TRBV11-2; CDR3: CASSFLLAGGSDTQYF
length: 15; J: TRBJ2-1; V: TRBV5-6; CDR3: CASSLPLGSADEQFF
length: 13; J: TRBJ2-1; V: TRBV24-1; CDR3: CATKPPGSNEQFF
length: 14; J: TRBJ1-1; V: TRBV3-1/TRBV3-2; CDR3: CASSQARQGTEAFF
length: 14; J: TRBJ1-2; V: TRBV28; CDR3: CASSSSGGYYGYTF
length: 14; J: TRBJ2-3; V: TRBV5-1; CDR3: CASHPGGVTDTQYF
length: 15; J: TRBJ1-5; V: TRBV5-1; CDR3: CASSLAGKENQPQHF
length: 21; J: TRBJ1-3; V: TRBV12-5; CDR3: CASGLVRFGAGPLRSGNTIYF
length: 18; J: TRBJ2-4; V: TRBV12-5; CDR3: CASGPTGQGAPAKNIQYF
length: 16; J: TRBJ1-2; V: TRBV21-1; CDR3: CASSKAGGRGKYGYTF
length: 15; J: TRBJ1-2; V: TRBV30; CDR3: CAWSLTGGPSDGYTF
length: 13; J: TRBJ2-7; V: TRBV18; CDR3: CASSPWEGDEQYF
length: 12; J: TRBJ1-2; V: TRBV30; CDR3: CAPTGDNYGYTF
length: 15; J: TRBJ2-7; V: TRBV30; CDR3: CAWSAGLFQTYEQYF
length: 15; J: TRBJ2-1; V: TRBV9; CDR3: CASSVGGGAYNEQFF
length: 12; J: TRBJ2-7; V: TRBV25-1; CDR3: CASMRISYEQYF
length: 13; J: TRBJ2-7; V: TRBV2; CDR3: CASSARVYDEQYF
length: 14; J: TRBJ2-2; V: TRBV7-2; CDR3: CASSPGQYTGELFF
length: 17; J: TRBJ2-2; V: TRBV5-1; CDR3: CASSLGRGRGLIGELFF
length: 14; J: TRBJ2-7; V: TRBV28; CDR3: CASSLSGGVDEQYF
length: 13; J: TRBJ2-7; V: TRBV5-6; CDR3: CASSLLIAYEQYF
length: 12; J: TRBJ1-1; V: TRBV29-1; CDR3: CSVAGWITEAFF
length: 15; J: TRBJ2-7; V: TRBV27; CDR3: CASSAQGELTYEQYF